These 30 T cell receptor beta chains share one sample of origin, sequenced in a study of cytomegalovirus exposure and HLA in healthy donors. With 60 Vbeta and 13 Jbeta primers, the PCR was carried out. Sequencing used immunoSEQ multiplex PCR; TCRdb keeps in-frame clones, though not all of them. Of roughly 100,000 clones in the sample, around 63% were seen once. The sequenced sample consisted of PBMCs. These receptor sequences come from a man in his thirties or forties in good health and CMV-seronegative.

Concerning this clone itself: Other DNA variants within this sample encode the same CDR3. The chain recombines TRBV9 with TRBJ2-3; D is possibly TRBD2 (6 bases). CDR1 and CDR2 (germline): SGDLS, YYNGEE. CDR3 length: 16 residues. Trimming left V 0 bases short and J 3 bases short, with 14 bases between. In nucleotides, the CDR3 is TGTGCCAGCAGCGTAGAGGGAGGCCTTGGGACAGATACGCAGTATTTT. Translation gives CASSVEGGLGTDTQYF.

V usage is TRBV2 and J usage is TRBJ2-2; TRBD2 matches 8 bases. V was clipped by 6 bases and J by 0 bases; unmatched bases: 3. Germline V lookup: CDR1 SNHLY, CDR2 FYNNEI. CDR3 length: 15 residues. This chain's CDR3 is CASSGRVANTGELFF. The CDR3 bases are TGTGCCAGCAGCGGGAGGGTAGCGAACACCGGGGAGCTGTTTTTT.

The chain links TRBV11-1 to TRBJ2-2, with a weak D call TRBD2 (5 bases). The CDR3 loop spans 15 amino acids. Per the germline V gene, CDR1 is SGHAT and CDR2 is FQDESV (reference sequence). The ends were cut back, 5 bases at V and 1 base at J, with 11 bases in the middle. DNA of the CDR3: TGTGCCAGCAGCAGACTACTGAGGAACACCGGGGAGCTGTTTTTT. Translated: CASSRLLRNTGELFF.

The chain uses TRBV30 and TRBJ2-7; 9 nucleotides align to TRBD1. The CDR3 contains 13 residues. Looked up from germline, CDR1 is GTSNPN and CDR2 is SVGIG (reference sequence). V shed 7 bases, J shed 5 bases, and the junction held 9 bases outside the gene matches. CDR3 in DNA: TGTGCCTCGGAGACAGGGGGATCAAACGAGCAGTACTTC. As protein: CASETGGSNEQYF.

Notes on this clone: One end of the junction does not line up with germline, which may come from a read error. The rearrangement joins TRBV7-9 to TRBJ2-7; no clear D. Germline CDR1 SEHNR, CDR2 FQNEAQ (reference sequence). The CDR3 extends over 13 amino acids. CDR3 nucleotides: TGTTCCAGCAGCTTAGGAGATTTCTACGAGCAGTACTTC. Translating gives CSSSLGDFYEQYF.

The V gene is TRBV18, the J gene TRBJ1-5; D possibly corresponds to TRBD1 (6 bases). This CDR3 is 15 amino acids long. Deletions cut 6 bases from V and 0 bases from J, with 12 bases between. Germline-derived CDR1 and CDR2 are KGHSH and LQKENI. CDR3 sequence: CASSDDRSSNQPQHF. CDR3 DNA: TGTGCCAGCTCGGACGACAGGTCTAGCAATCAGCCCCAGCATTTT.

The chain combines TRBV6-6 with TRBJ1-5; 9 positions agree with TRBD1. CDR1 is MNHNY, CDR2 SVGAGI, per germline (reference sequence). This CDR3 region has 14 residues. V lost 6 bases and J lost 4; bases outside the gene matches: 4. Written as DNA, the CDR3 is TGTGCCAGCAGCTGGACAGGGGAAAATCAGCCCCAGCATTTT. Protein: CASSWTGENQPQHF.

Only a few counts were recorded for this clone. The chain employs TRBV29-1 and TRBJ1-2, with TRBD1 identical over 8 bases. Trimming took 3 bases from V and 6 from J; bases not matched to a gene: 6. The CDR3 loop spans 13 amino acids. CDR1 and CDR2 from the germline V gene are SQVTM and ANQGSEA. The CDR3 DNA reads TGCAGCGTTGATAGTGGACAGGGCAATGGCTACACCTTC. Translation gives CSVDSGQGNGYTF.

V gene TRBV6-1 combines with J gene TRBJ2-1, with D possibly matching TRBD1 (5 bases). The CDR3 contains 14 residues. CDR1 and CDR2 (germline): MNHNS, SASEGT. With 1 base removed from V and 7 bases from J, the gap between germline ends came to 11 bases. CDR3 nucleotide sequence: TGTGCCAGCAGTGAAGGTCAGGGTAATAATGAGCAGTTCTTC. Its protein product is CASSEGQGNNEQFF.

The rearrangement links TRBV7-2 to TRBJ2-3, with D possibly TRBD2 on 6 matching bases. Germline values: CDR1 SGHTA, CDR2 FQGNSA. The CDR3 consists of 15 residues. V was cut by 1 base and J by 6 bases, with 14 bases left in between. The CDR3 here is CASSLGLVFSDTQYF. CDR3 in DNA: TGTGCCAGCAGCTTAGGACTAGTGTTTAGCGATACGCAGTATTTT. Full variable domain (outside the CDR3, taken from reference TRBV7-2 and TRBJ2-3): GAGVSQSPSNKVTEKGKDVELRCDPISGHTALYWYRQSLGQGLEFLIYFQGNSAPDKSGLPSDRFSAERTGGSVSTLTIQRTQQEDSAVYLCASSLGLVFSDTQYFGPGTRLTVL.

The CDR3 sequence is CASSLLSEGNEQYF. The CDR3 nucleotides read TGTGCCAGCAGTTTATTGTCGGAGGGGAACGAGCAGTACTTC. The chain uses TRBV27 and TRBJ2-5, with a possible D match to TRBD2 (6 bases). Gene TRBJ2-7 matches the end of the DNA better, so the J call may be wrong. The germline CDR1 and CDR2 sequences are MNHEY and SMNVEV (reference sequence). The CDR3 extends over 14 amino acids.

V and J are TRBV9 and TRBJ1-2; D ambiguous. V was trimmed by 6 bases and J by 6 bases, leaving 18 bases between them. Per the germline V gene, CDR1 is SGDLS and CDR2 is YYNGEE. CDR3 length: 14 amino acids. CDR3 region: CASNPTPGDDGYTF. DNA for the CDR3: TGTGCCAGCAACCCAACGCCGGGTGACGATGGCTACACCTTC.

The rearrangement uses TRBV4-3 and TRBJ2-1; 8 nucleotides agree with TRBD2. Germline V gene data show CDR1 as LGHNA and CDR2 as YSLEER. V was clipped by 0 bases and J by 3 bases; unmatched bases: 7. The CDR3 contains 17 residues. The CDR3 loop reads CASSQDPAGDYYNEQFF. CDR3 bases: TGCGCCAGCAGCCAAGACCCAGCGGGAGACTACTACAATGAGCAGTTCTTC.

The V gene is TRBV11-3, the J gene TRBJ2-2, with D possibly TRBD1 on 6 matching bases. There are 17 residues in the CDR3. The V gene's germline CDR1 is SGHNT and CDR2 YENEEA. Trimming cost V 5 bases and J 1 base, with 17 bases left between them. CDR3 in amino acids: CASSALDSSVNTGELFF. The DNA of the CDR3 is TGTGCCAGCAGCGCGCTGGACAGTTCCGTGAACACCGGGGAGCTGTTTTTT.

This chain joins TRBV5-1 and TRBJ1-1; no clear D gene. Trimming removed 4 bases from V and 1 base from J, with 8 bases in between. The CDR3 covers 13 residues. The germline CDR1 and CDR2 sequences are SGHRS and YFSETQ. The CDR3 DNA sequence: TGCGCCAGCAGCCTCCGGGGGAACACTGAAGCTTTCTTT. Encoded protein: CASSLRGNTEAFF.

This clone was detected only a few times. The J gene is TRBJ2-7, the V gene TRBV9, with 10 bases identical to TRBD1. Losses at the gene ends were 0 bases for V and 6 bases for J; bases not matched to a gene: 12. The CDR3 has 17 amino acids. The germline CDR1 and CDR2 sequences are SGDLS and YYNGEE. CDR3 amino acids: CASSVAGGGQGFGEQYF. In nucleotides, the CDR3 is TGTGCCAGCAGCGTAGCGGGAGGGGGACAGGGGTTCGGCGAGCAGTACTTC.

This clone appeared once. The CDR3 bases are TGTGCCATCAGTACGGTCAGGGAATTAACTGAAGCTTTCTTT. Amino acids: CAISTVRELTEAFF. The chain recombines TRBV10-3 with TRBJ1-1, with D possibly being TRBD1 (5 bases). Germline assignment: CDR1 ENHRY and CDR2 SYGVKD. This CDR3 is 14 amino acids long. V lost 5 bases and J 5 bases, leaving 15 bases between the germline ends.

The chain links TRBV7-9 to TRBJ2-7; no definite D call. Deletions cut 5 bases from V and 0 bases from J, with 11 bases between. There are 14 residues in the CDR3. Germline CDR1 reads SEHNR; CDR2 reads FQNEAQ (reference sequence). CDR3 sequence (DNA): TGTGCCAGCAGCCAAGATACTTCCTCCTACGAGCAGTACTTC. It encodes CASSQDTSSYEQYF.

V and J are TRBV5-6 and TRBJ1-2; TRBD1 is a possible D gene (5 bases). Germline V CDR1 and CDR2: SGHDT, YYEEEE. Trimming took 4 bases from V and 0 from J, leaving 7 bases between them. The CDR3 is 13 amino acids. The CDR3 reads CASSDRTNYGYTF. Written as DNA, the CDR3 is TGTGCCAGCAGCGACAGAACTAACTATGGCTACACCTTC. Looking up the rest from reference TRBV5-6 and TRBJ1-2 gives the full variable domain: DAGVTQSPTHLIKTRGQQVTLRCSPKSGHDTVSWYQQALGQGPQFIFQYYEEEERQRGNFPDRFSGHQFPNYSSELNVNALLLGDSALYLCASSDRTNYGYTFGSGTRLTVV.

This rearrangement joins TRBV25-1 to TRBJ2-3; possibly TRBD2 for D (5 bases). V lost 2 bases and J lost 0, with 12 bases in between. The germline V gene encodes CDR1 MGHDK and CDR2 SYGVNS. This CDR3 has 16 residues. Here the CDR3 reads CASSEGSSASTDTQYF. In nucleotides, the CDR3 is TGTGCCAGCAGTGAAGGTAGTAGCGCCAGCACAGATACGCAGTATTTT.

This chain joins TRBV7-8 and TRBJ2-1; 7 nucleotides align to TRBD1. From germline, CDR1 is SGHVS and CDR2 FQNEAQ. After removal of 1 base from V and 1 base from J, the junction contained 4 bases not matched to a gene. The CDR3 contains 16 residues. CDR3 sequence reads: CASSLVTGASYNEQFF. DNA of the CDR3: TGTGCCAGCAGCTTAGTAACAGGGGCATCCTACAATGAGCAGTTCTTC.

This clone was observed a single time. V and J are TRBV7-2 and TRBJ2-5, with 7 bases lining up with TRBD1. The DNA matches TRBJ2-7 better at its end, which makes the J call doubtful. CDR3 length: 14 residues. CDR1 and CDR2 from the germline V gene are SGHTA and FQGNSA. The CDR3 here is CASSSDRSSYEQYF. CDR3 DNA sequence: TGTGCCAGCAGCTCGGACAGGAGCTCCTACGAGCAGTACTTC.

J is TRBJ2-2 and V is TRBV7-8; 7 nucleotides agree with TRBD1. CDR3 length: 16 residues. V gave up 2 bases and J gave up 3 bases; unmatched junction bases: 6. The germline gives CDR1 SGHVS, CDR2 FQNEAQ. CDR3 nucleotides: TGTGCCAGCAGCTTAAGAGGGACAGTGCACACCGGGGAGCTGTTTTTT. Translated: CASSLRGTVHTGELFF.

The chain joins TRBV18 to TRBJ2-6; D possibly corresponds to TRBD1 (5 bases). V lost 2 bases and J 2 bases, leaving 19 bases between the germline ends. The CDR3 contains 19 residues. CDR1 and CDR2 (germline): KGHSH, LQKENI. The CDR3 sequence is CASSPNAGYPFPGANVLTF. DNA of the CDR3: TGTGCCAGCTCACCAAACGCAGGGTATCCCTTCCCTGGGGCCAACGTCCTGACTTTC.

The chain carries TRBV4-3 and TRBJ1-1; 8 nucleotides agree with TRBD1. Germline loops: CDR1 LGHNA, CDR2 YSLEER. The CDR3 is 16 residues long. Unmatched junction bases numbered 4, after V lost 0 bases and J lost 1 base. CDR3 sequence: CASSQDSGQGNTEAFF. DNA for the CDR3: TGCGCCAGCAGCCAAGATTCTGGACAGGGGAACACTGAAGCTTTCTTT.

The chain has TRBV5-1 and TRBJ1-1; 9 bases align to TRBD1. V lost 2 bases, J lost 1 base, and 3 bases stayed unmatched. Germline loops: CDR1 SGHRS, CDR2 YFSETQ. The CDR3 length is 15 residues. The CDR3 sequence is CASSFKTGGNTEAFF. In DNA form, the CDR3 reads TGCGCCAGCAGCTTTAAGACAGGGGGGAACACTGAAGCTTTCTTT. Supplemented by reference TRBV5-1 and TRBJ1-1, the full variable domain reads KAGVTQTPRYLIKTRGQQVTLSCSPISGHRSVSWYQQTPGQGLQFLFEYFSETQRNKGNFPGRFSGRQFSNSRSEMNVSTLELGDSALYLCASSFKTGGNTEAFFGQGTRLTVV.

The gene calls are TRBV7-8 and TRBJ2-5; perhaps TRBD2 as D (5 bases). The DNA end favors TRBJ2-7, so the J call may be wrong. CDR1 and CDR2 from the germline V gene are SGHVS and FQNEAQ. The CDR3 runs 14 residues. For the CDR3, the DNA is TGTGCCAGCAGCTTAAGGGAGACTGATTACGAGCAGTACTTC. This sequence encodes CASSLRETDYEQYF.

In this sample, this clone turned up a few times. V is TRBV6-4 and J is TRBJ1-5; 7 bases agree with TRBD1. The germline V gene encodes CDR1 MRHNA and CDR2 SNTAGT. Trimming cost V 6 bases and J 4 bases; bases outside gene matches: 9. The CDR3 is 15 amino acids. This CDR3 reads CASSVVGGRNQPQHF. CDR3 DNA sequence: TGTGCCAGCAGCGTCGTAGGGGGCAGAAATCAGCCCCAGCATTTT.

This clone has only one observation. The genes are TRBV19 and TRBJ1-2; TRBD1 matches at 7 bases. CDR1 is LNHDA, CDR2 SQIVND, per germline (reference sequence). V was clipped by 6 bases and J by 7 bases; unmatched bases: 11. CDR3 size: 14 residues. CDR3 region: CASRIYRDRGGYTF. DNA for the CDR3: TGTGCCAGTAGGATCTACCGGGACAGAGGTGGCTACACCTTC.

This rearrangement joins TRBV7-2 to TRBJ2-2; 7 nucleotides match TRBD2. The CDR3 runs to 18 residues. CDR1 SGHTA and CDR2 FQGNSA come from the germline V gene. The V gene end was trimmed by 6 bases and the J gene end by 5 bases; junction bases not matched to a gene: 18. The CDR3, as DNA: TGTGCCAGCAGTCCTGATCTCCTGACTAGCAGAACTACCGGGGAGCTGTTTTTT. The encoded protein is CASSPDLLTSRTTGELFF.